This record looks at one T cell receptor beta chain sequence and its context. The data are from a study of blood T cell repertoires in COVID-19. The wider study: COVID-19 samples collected from the United States, Italy and Spain covered acute and convalescent phases.

With 0 bases removed from V and 7 bases from J, the gap between germline ends came to 13 bases. The length of the CDR3 is 14 residues. The V gene's germline CDR1 is MNHEY and CDR2 SVGAGI. The data were produced by immunoSEQ multiplex PCR, yet TCRdb's version contains in-frame clones alone and is incomplete. This sample has more than 85,000 clones; around 85% occur once, and the top ten carry over 10%. The receptor's source is a human donor in a cohort sampled during active COVID-19. The chain uses TRBV6-5 and TRBJ2-7; D is undetermined. The sample taken for sequencing was peripheral blood. The CDR3 coding sequence is TGTGCCAGCAGTTACTCTCTATCTCTCCGGGAGCAGTACTTC. Its protein is CASSYSLSLREQYF.